Sequencing of this T cell receptor (beta chain) was carried out in a study of blood T cell repertoires in COVID-19. Participant-given clinical history determined each cohort assignment. Data came from immunoSEQ multiplex PCR; TCRdb stores just in-frame clones and leaves some out. The data show approximately 140,000 clones, roughly nine tenths seen once. The V and J ends lost 0 bases and 4 bases, in that order; junction bases with no gene match: 8. CDR1 is MGHRA, CDR2 YSYEKL, per germline. This CDR3 has 17 amino acids. The rearrangement links TRBV4-1 to TRBJ2-3; 9 bases align to TRBD2. The sample taken for sequencing was PBMCs or T cells enriched from blood (not recorded which). This sequence originates from a woman in her thirties or forties who had been exposed to COVID-19. CDR3 residues: CASSQEGASGAPDTQYF. CDR3 nucleotide sequence: TGCGCCAGCAGCCAAGAGGGCGCTAGCGGGGCCCCAGATACGCAGTATTTT.